Below, 21 T cell receptor beta chains from the same sample are listed, as sequenced in a study of T cell changes during pregnancy in multiple sclerosis. Produced via immunoSEQ multiplex PCR; TCRdb's table is partial and in-frame only. Here the sample spans about 40,000 clones, approximately 94% being singletons. Sequences were derived from peripheral blood, sampled in the third trimester of pregnancy. These receptors came from a female donor with multiple sclerosis, enrolled in a pregnancy study.

The chain links TRBV5-1 to TRBJ2-2, with 7 bases that match TRBD2. The germline V gene encodes CDR1 SGHRS and CDR2 YFSETQ. This CDR3 is 16 amino acids long. J was trimmed by 5 bases and V by 5 bases; bases with no gene match: 12. The CDR3, as DNA: TGCGCCAGCAGTCTAGGTCCGGGGCGGGGGACCGGGGAGCTGTTTTTT. Protein product: CASSLGPGRGTGELFF.

This clone was observed a few times. This sequence joins TRBV18 and TRBJ1-2; TRBD1 agrees at 12 bases. The CDR3 contains 15 residues. The V and J ends lost 3 bases and 3 bases, in that order; junction bases with no gene match: 2. Germline CDR1 is KGHSH and CDR2 is LQKENI. CDR3 sequence reads: CASSPGQGADYGYTF. CDR3 in DNA: TGTGCCAGCTCACCGGGACAGGGGGCGGACTATGGCTACACCTTC. Supplemented by reference TRBV18 and TRBJ1-2, the full variable domain reads NAGVMQNPRHLVRRRGQEARLRCSPMKGHSHVYWYRQLPEEGLKFMVYLQKENIIDESGMPKERFSAEFPKEGPSILRIQQVVRGDSAAYFCASSPGQGADYGYTFGSGTRLTVV.

The chain recombines TRBV18 with TRBJ1-5, with 8 bases aligning to TRBD1. The CDR3 is 16 residues long. Germline trimming cut 4 bases from V and 4 bases from J; bases unmatched to any gene: 9. Germline V CDR1 and CDR2: KGHSH, LQKENI. The CDR3 DNA is TGTGCCAGCTCACAGCAGGGGGGGACAGGAAATCAGCCCCAGCATTTT. Translating it yields CASSQQGGTGNQPQHF.

The chain carries TRBV28 and TRBJ2-7; TRBD1 matches 7 bases. V dropped 2 bases and J dropped 3; count of bases not matched to a gene: 4. CDR3 length: 14 residues. In germline, CDR1 is MDHEN, CDR2 SYDVKM. The CDR3 loop reads CASSLRGQIYEQYF. CDR3 sequence (DNA): TGTGCCAGCAGTTTAAGGGGACAGATCTACGAGCAGTACTTC. The full variable domain, its missing parts supplied by reference TRBV28 and TRBJ2-7, is DVKVTQSSRYLVKRTGEKVFLECVQDMDHENMFWYRQDPGLGLRLIYFSYDVKMKEKGDIPEGYSVSREKKERFSLILESASTNQTSMYLCASSLRGQIYEQYFGPGTRLTVT.

The rearrangement links TRBV19 to TRBJ1-1, with unresolved D. Germline V gene data show CDR1 as LNHDA and CDR2 as SQIVND (reference sequence). This CDR3 is built from 14 residues. The germline V and J ends were trimmed by 3 bases and 4 bases, with 12 bases remaining between them. The CDR3 region has the DNA TGTGCCAGTAGTATCGAGGGTGGAGGCACTGAAGCTTTCTTT. Its protein is CASSIEGGGTEAFF.

This clone was counted between two and nine times. The chain is built from TRBV18 and TRBJ1-2; D is ambiguous. Germline CDR1 is KGHSH and CDR2 is LQKENI. This CDR3 has 11 residues. V shed 1 base and J shed 8 bases, with 5 bases lying between them. In nucleotides, the CDR3 is TGTGCCAGCTCACCACTGGGCGGCTACACCTTC. This gives the protein CASSPLGGYTF.

This clone was seen a single time. The V call is TRBV7-2, the J call TRBJ1-2; 8 bases align to TRBD1. Germline CDR1 is SGHTA and CDR2 is FQGNSA. The CDR3 contains 15 residues. V shed 0 bases, J shed 6 bases, and the junction held 6 bases outside the gene matches. DNA for the CDR3: TGTGCCAGCAGCTTAGCGGTCAGGGGGCACGATGGCTACACCTTC. Its protein product is CASSLAVRGHDGYTF.

The V gene is TRBV28, the J gene TRBJ1-6; TRBD1 agrees at 11 bases. J gave up 12 bases and V 5 bases, and 6 bases lay outside the gene matches. The CDR3 has 14 amino acids. Germline CDR1 and CDR2: MDHEN and SYDVKM. The CDR3 sequence: CASSRDRGGKPLHF. The CDR3 DNA reads as TGTGCCAGCAGTCGGGACAGGGGGGGAAAACCCCTCCACTTT.

This clone was seen once. The rearrangement links TRBV11-3 to TRBJ2-7; D remains unclear. Trimming removed 2 bases from V and 2 bases from J, with 7 bases in between. The CDR3 is 13 amino acids. Germline assignment: CDR1 SGHNT and CDR2 YENEEA. DNA of the CDR3: TGTGCCAGCAGCTTATACAGAACCTACGAGCAGTACTTC. As protein: CASSLYRTYEQYF.

The chain recombines TRBV28 with TRBJ1-2; D not certain. V dropped 3 bases and J dropped 4 bases, with 9 bases sitting between them. This CDR3 has 13 residues. From germline, CDR1 is MDHEN and CDR2 SYDVKM. The CDR3 DNA follows: TGTGCCAGCAGTTTTCAGCGCGTCTATGGCTACACCTTC. The encoded protein is CASSFQRVYGYTF.

The V and J genes are TRBV10-3 and TRBJ1-6; possible D gene TRBD1, 6 bases. Germline CDR1 is ENHRY and CDR2 is SYGVKD. There are 15 residues in the CDR3. V was pared by 0 bases and J by 8 bases, with 11 bases between. The CDR3 DNA reads as TGTGCCATCAGTGAGTCGACAGGTCGGGATTCACCCCTCCACTTT. This sequence encodes CAISESTGRDSPLHF.

The V and J genes are TRBV14 and TRBJ2-3; the D gene is possibly TRBD1 (5 bases). This CDR3 has 16 amino acids. In germline, CDR1 is SGHDN, CDR2 FVKESK. Trimming pared 4 bases from V and 3 bases from J, leaving 17 bases between. CDR3 sequence: CASSPRQGRRTDTQYF. CDR3 sequence (DNA): TGTGCCAGCAGCCCAAGGCAGGGAAGGCGGACAGATACGCAGTATTTT.

V gene TRBV7-8 combines with J gene TRBJ1-4, with D perhaps TRBD1 (6 bases). V lost 0 bases, J lost 11 bases, and 13 bases lay in between. The CDR3 totals 14 residues. Germline CDR1 reads SGHVS; CDR2 reads FQNEAQ. In DNA form, the CDR3 reads TGTGCCAGCAGCTTAGCCACCAGGGGAGGGAAACTGTTTTTT. Residues: CASSLATRGGKLFF.

The rearrangement joins TRBV11-3 to TRBJ2-7; 11 nucleotides match TRBD1. From germline, CDR1 is SGHNT and CDR2 YENEEA. Germline trimming cut 3 bases from V and 2 bases from J; bases unmatched to any gene: 9. This CDR3 has 17 residues. The CDR3 region is CASSLGQGVTRTYEQYF. CDR3 nucleotides: TGTGCCAGCAGCTTGGGACAGGGGGTGACACGAACCTACGAGCAGTACTTC.

V gene TRBV27 combines with J gene TRBJ1-5; D is uncertain. This CDR3 has 17 residues. The germline V gene has CDR1 MNHEY and CDR2 SMNVEV (reference sequence). The V and J ends lost 3 bases and 2 bases respectively, with 17 bases between them. The CDR3 protein is CASSFFALAGGNQPQHF. Written as DNA, the CDR3 is TGTGCCAGCAGTTTCTTCGCCCTGGCGGGAGGCAATCAGCCCCAGCATTTT.

This chain joins TRBV27 and TRBJ2-5; 7 bases align to TRBD2. Trimming at V came to 3 bases and at J to 1 base, leaving 8 bases not matched to a gene. CDR3 length: 16 residues. CDR1 and CDR2 from the germline V gene are MNHEY and SMNVEV (reference sequence). The CDR3: CASSLAGGRGQETQYF. CDR3 nucleotides: TGTGCCAGCAGTTTGGCGGGCGGGAGAGGCCAAGAGACCCAGTACTTC.

The chain couples TRBV6-1 to TRBJ2-7; maybe TRBD1 (6 bases). The length of the CDR3 is 14 residues. Trimming shortened V by 6 bases and J by 2 bases, and 14 bases separated the two germline ends. CDR1 is MNHNS and CDR2 is SASEGT in the germline V gene. In DNA form, the CDR3 reads TGTGCCAGCAGCCCCAGGGGATTGACCTACGAGCAGTACTTC. Protein: CASSPRGLTYEQYF.

As for this clone: Additional DNA sequences in this sample encode the identical CDR3. The V call is TRBV2, the J call TRBJ1-5; tentative D call: TRBD1 (6 bases). This CDR3 has 14 residues. Germline CDR1 is SNHLY and CDR2 is FYNNEI. V dropped 4 bases and J dropped 5 bases, with 12 bases sitting between them. CDR3 nucleotides: TGTGCCAGCAGTGGGGAGAACAGGGATCAGCCCCAGCATTTT. It translates to CASSGENRDQPQHF.

The chain combines TRBV13 with TRBJ1-1; D may be TRBD1 (6 bases). The germline CDR1 and CDR2 sequences are PRHDT and FYEKMQ (reference sequence). The CDR3 consists of 15 residues. Trimming took 1 base from V and 4 from J, leaving 13 bases between them. CDR3 nucleotide sequence: TGTGCCAGCAGCTTAGTGGGCAGGGGTGGCACTGAAGCTTTCTTT. Translation: CASSLVGRGGTEAFF. Filled out from reference TRBV13 and TRBJ1-1, the complete variable domain reads AAGVIQSPRHLIKEKRETATLKCYPIPRHDTVYWYQQGPGQDPQFLISFYEKMQSDKGSIPDRFSAQQFSDYHSELNMSSLELGDSALYFCASSLVGRGGTEAFFGQGTRLTVV.

In its sample, this clone was seen once. The chain employs TRBV27 and TRBJ2-7; a weak D match, TRBD2 (6 bases). The germline V gene has CDR1 MNHEY and CDR2 SMNVEV (reference sequence). The CDR3 is 14 amino acids. Trimming stripped 5 bases from V and 5 bases from J, with 16 bases between. CDR3 sequence: CASSGQGGLDEQYF. In DNA, the CDR3 is TGTGCCAGCAGTGGCCAGGGAGGTTTGGACGAGCAGTACTTC.

The chain uses TRBV7-6 and TRBJ2-1; 7 bases fit TRBD1. Germline V lookup: CDR1 SGHVS, CDR2 FNYEAQ. The CDR3 covers 17 residues. V gave up 5 bases and J gave up 3 bases; unmatched junction bases: 13. The CDR3, as DNA: TGTGCCAGCAGCCCGATTGTCCGGACAGGAGGCTACAATGAGCAGTTCTTC. Translated: CASSPIVRTGGYNEQFF.